Here is one T cell receptor (beta chain) with its context. Its antigen is as yet unknown. CDR1 is SGHNT and CDR2 is YYREEE in the germline V gene (reference sequence). Unmatched junction bases numbered 2, after V lost 4 bases and J lost 2 bases. The CDR3 loop spans 14 amino acids. These data belong to a study of cytomegalovirus exposure and HLA in healthy donors. Primers: 60 Vbeta forward and 13 Jbeta reverse. Sequenced by immunoSEQ multiplex PCR; TCRdb stores in-frame clones only, minus some. Of 120,000 or so clones detected, roughly 80% appear once; the ten largest clones hold roughly 3.2%. Overall study results and limits: TCR beta chains numbering 164 were designated cytomegalovirus-associated. Most TCR beta V segments were productive about 90% or about 30% of the time in an earlier analysis. CMV antigen specificity of three CMV-associated chains was confirmed in vitro.

The sequence was obtained from a young man in good health and CMV-seronegative. The chain combines TRBV5-4 with TRBJ2-7; 11 positions agree with TRBD2. Sequences were obtained from PBMCs. The CDR3 sequence: CASSPSGRTYEQYF. The CDR3 nucleotides read TGTGCCAGCAGCCCTAGCGGGAGGACCTACGAGCAGTACTTC.